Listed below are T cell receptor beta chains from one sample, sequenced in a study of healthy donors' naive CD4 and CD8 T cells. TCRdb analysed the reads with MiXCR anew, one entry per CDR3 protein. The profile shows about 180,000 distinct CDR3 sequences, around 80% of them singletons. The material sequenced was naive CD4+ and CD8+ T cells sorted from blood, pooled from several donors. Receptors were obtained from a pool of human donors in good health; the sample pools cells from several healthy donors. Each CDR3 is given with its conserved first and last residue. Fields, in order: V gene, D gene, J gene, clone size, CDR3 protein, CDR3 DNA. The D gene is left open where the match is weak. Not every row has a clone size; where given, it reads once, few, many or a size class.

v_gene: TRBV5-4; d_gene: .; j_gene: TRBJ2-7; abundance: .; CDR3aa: CAFQGQRSSYEQYF; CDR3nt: TGTGCCTTTCAGGGTCAGCGGAGTTCCTACGAGCAGTACTTC
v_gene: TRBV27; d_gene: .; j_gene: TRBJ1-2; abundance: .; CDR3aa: CASIRGYGYTF; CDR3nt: TGTGCCAGCATCAGGGGTTATGGCTACACCTTC
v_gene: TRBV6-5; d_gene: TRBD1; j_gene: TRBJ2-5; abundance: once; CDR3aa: CASSPDRGVRRSEETQYF; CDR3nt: TGTGCCAGTTCCCCGGACAGGGGGGTTAGAAGGTCAGAAGAGACCCAGTACTTC
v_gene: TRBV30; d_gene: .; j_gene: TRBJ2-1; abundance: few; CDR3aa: CAWMGGRNEQFF; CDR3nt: TGTGCCTGGATGGGCGGGCGCAATGAGCAGTTCTTC
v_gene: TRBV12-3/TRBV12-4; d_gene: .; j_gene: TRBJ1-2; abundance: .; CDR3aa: CASSFQGYSGYTF; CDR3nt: TGTGCCAGCAGTTTCCAGGGGTACAGCGGCTACACCTTC
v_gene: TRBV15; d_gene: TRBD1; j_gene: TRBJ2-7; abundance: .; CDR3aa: CATSRDRQGYEQYF; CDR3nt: TGTGCCACCAGCAGAGATCGACAGGGCTACGAGCAGTACTTC
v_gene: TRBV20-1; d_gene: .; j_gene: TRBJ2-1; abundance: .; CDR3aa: CSARGGNYNEQFF; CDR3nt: TGCAGTGCTAGAGGGGGGAACTACAATGAGCAGTTCTTC
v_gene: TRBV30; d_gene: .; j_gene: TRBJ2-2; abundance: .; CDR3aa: CAWRGETARELFF; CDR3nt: TGTGCCTGGAGGGGGGAGACCGCACGGGAGCTGTTTTTT
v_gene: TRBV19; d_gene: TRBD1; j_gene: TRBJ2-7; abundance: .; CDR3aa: CASSPRAKDRAFFYEQYF; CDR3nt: TGTGCCAGTAGTCCCCGAGCGAAGGACAGGGCATTCTTTTACGAGCAGTACTTC
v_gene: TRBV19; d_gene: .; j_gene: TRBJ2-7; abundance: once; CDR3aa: CASSSRESYEQYF; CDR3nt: TGTGCCAGTAGTTCCAGGGAGTCCTACGAGCAGTACTTC
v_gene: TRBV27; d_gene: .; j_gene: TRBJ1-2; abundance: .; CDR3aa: CASAPAIGHGYTF; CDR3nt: TGTGCCAGCGCCCCGGCTATTGGTCATGGCTACACCTTC
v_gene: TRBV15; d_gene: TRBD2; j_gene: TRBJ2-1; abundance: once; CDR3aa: CATSRDSRTSLYNEQFF; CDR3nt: TGTGCCACCAGCAGAGATTCCAGGACTAGCCTCTACAATGAGCAGTTCTTC
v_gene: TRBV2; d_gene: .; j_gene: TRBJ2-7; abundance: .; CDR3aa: CASSGRGTAAHEQYF; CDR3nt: TGTGCCAGCAGTGGCCGCGGGACGGCCGCCCACGAGCAGTACTTC
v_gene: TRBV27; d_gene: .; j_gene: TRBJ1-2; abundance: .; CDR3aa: CASSSSQGFLLNGYTF; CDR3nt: TGTGCCAGCAGTTCCTCCCAGGGGTTCCTCCTAAATGGCTACACCTTC
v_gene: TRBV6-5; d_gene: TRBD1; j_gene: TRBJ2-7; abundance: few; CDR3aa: CATSGGYEQYF; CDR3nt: TGTGCCACCTCAGGGGGTTACGAGCAGTACTTC
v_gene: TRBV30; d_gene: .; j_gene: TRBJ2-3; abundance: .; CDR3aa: CAWSVLEDRLSTDTQYF; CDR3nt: TGTGCCTGGAGCGTGCTGGAGGACAGATTGAGCACAGATACGCAGTATTTT
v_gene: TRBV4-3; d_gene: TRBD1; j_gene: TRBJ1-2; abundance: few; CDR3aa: CASSQDSKDRSYTF; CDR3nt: TGCGCCAGCAGCCAAGACTCGAAGGACAGGAGCTACACCTTC
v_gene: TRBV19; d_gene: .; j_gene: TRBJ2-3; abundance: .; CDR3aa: CASSIGWPRSTDTQYF; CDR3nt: TGTGCCAGTAGTATTGGTTGGCCGAGAAGCACAGATACGCAGTATTTT
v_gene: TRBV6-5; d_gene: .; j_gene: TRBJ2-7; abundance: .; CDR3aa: CASSKSYEQYF; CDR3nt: TGTGCCAGCAGTAAGTCCTACGAGCAGTACTTC
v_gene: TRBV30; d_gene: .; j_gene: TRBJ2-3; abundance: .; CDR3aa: CAWGPFGTDTQYF; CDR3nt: TGTGCCTGGGGCCCCTTCGGCACAGATACGCAGTATTTT
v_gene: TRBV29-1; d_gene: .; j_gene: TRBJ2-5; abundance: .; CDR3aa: CSVEDPFMHQETQYF; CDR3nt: TGCAGCGTTGAAGATCCATTTATGCATCAAGAGACCCAGTACTTC
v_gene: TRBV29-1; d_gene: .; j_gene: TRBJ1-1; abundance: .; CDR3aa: CSVLQGFEAFF; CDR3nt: TGCAGCGTTCTACAGGGATTTGAAGCTTTCTTT
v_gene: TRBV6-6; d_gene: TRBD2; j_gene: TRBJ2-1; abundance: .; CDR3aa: CASAIAGASNEQFF; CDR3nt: TGTGCCAGCGCGATAGCGGGAGCGTCTAATGAGCAGTTCTTC
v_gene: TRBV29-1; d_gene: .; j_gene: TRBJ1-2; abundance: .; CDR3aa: CSVLRGQETYGYTF; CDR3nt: TGCAGCGTTCTTAGAGGGCAGGAGACCTATGGCTACACCTTC
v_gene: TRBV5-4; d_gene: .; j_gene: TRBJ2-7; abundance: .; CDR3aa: CASAGTPTYEQYF; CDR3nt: TGTGCCAGCGCCGGGACACCGACCTACGAGCAGTACTTC
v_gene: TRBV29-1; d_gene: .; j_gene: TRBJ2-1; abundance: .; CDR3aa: CSVDLPQQFF; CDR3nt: TGCAGCGTTGATCTGCCTCAGCAGTTCTTC
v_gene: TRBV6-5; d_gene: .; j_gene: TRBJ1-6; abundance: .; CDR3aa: CASSDQVNSYNSPLHF; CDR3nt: TGTGCCAGCAGTGACCAGGTTAACTCCTATAATTCACCCCTCCACTTT